Included here is one T cell receptor beta chain sequence, with context. Its matching antigen is unknown. Some clones are missing from TCRdb's copy, which holds only in-frame ones; the method was immunoSEQ multiplex PCR. The sample lists tens of thousands of clones, 85% to 90% occurring once. The CDR3 spans 15 residues. V was clipped by 6 bases and J by 1 base; unmatched bases: 4. The germline CDR1 and CDR2 sequences are SGHRS and YFSETQ. This record comes from a study of T cell responses to AZD1222 COVID-19 vaccine. Study observations and caveats: Donors were chiefly white British, with a greater number of females, and clonal diversity was perhaps underestimated.

This TCR came from an adult in good health. The chain employs TRBV5-1 and TRBJ2-2; 9 nucleotides match TRBD1. Sequenced material: peripheral blood, taken on day 0 of MenACWY control vaccination. The CDR3 sequence: CASTRDRVNTGELFF. In DNA form, the CDR3 reads TGCGCCAGCACAAGGGACAGGGTGAACACCGGGGAGCTGTTTTTT.